This TCR beta chain is from a study of PD-L1 blockade in urothelial cancer. For the study at large: It was at some point between 2014 and 2015 that patients started atezolizumab at 1,200 mg intravenously every 3 weeks. Blood gave a median around 150,000 T cells.

Clones were sequenced by immunoSEQ multiplex PCR, and TCRdb holds only the in-frame ones, with some missing. This table has about 24,000 clones, roughly nine tenths appearing once. Every patient provided from 1 to 8 samples, collected pretreatment and on-treatment. This clone showed up just a few times. Germline V CDR1 and CDR2: LNHDA, SQIVND (reference sequence). CDR3 size: 15 residues. V was shortened by 5 bases and J by 0 bases, with 11 bases between the two germline ends. Sequencing used PBMCs, obtained around atezolizumab (anti-PD-L1) treatment. The V call is TRBV19, the J call TRBJ1-5; maybe TRBD1 (5 bases). This clonotype was obtained from a man aged 45-60 years with urothelial cancer. The CDR3 is CASSEGTSSNQPQHF. The CDR3 region has the DNA TGTGCCAGTAGTGAGGGGACTTCTAGCAATCAGCCCCAGCATTTT.